Below are 20 T cell receptor beta chains sequenced from a single sample in a study of blood T cell repertoires in COVID-19. The table came from immunoSEQ multiplex PCR; TCRdb's copy has only in-frame clones and leaves some out. The data contain 60,000 to 65,000 clones, 70% to 90% of them seen just once; the ten biggest clones take up 3.5%. Sequenced input: peripheral blood. These receptors came from a man aged 45-65 years with active COVID-19.

The chain combines TRBV7-2 with TRBJ2-2; 7 bases are a match to TRBD1. CDR3 length: 15 residues. The ends lost 5 bases at V and 2 bases at J; junction bases unmatched: 5. The germline gives CDR1 SGHTA, CDR2 FQGNSA. The CDR3 coding sequence is TGTGCCAGCAGCACCCGACAGGGAAACACCGGGGAGCTGTTTTTT. This encodes CASSTRQGNTGELFF. The variable domain in full, completed from reference TRBV7-2 and TRBJ2-2, reads GAGVSQSPSNKVTEKGKDVELRCDPISGHTALYWYRQSLGQGLEFLIYFQGNSAPDKSGLPSDRFSAERTGGSVSTLTIQRTQQEDSAVYLCASSTRQGNTGELFFGEGSRLTVL.

This rearrangement joins TRBV25-1 to TRBJ2-1; 8 bases map to TRBD2. Germline CDR1 and CDR2: MGHDK and SYGVNS. The CDR3 sequence is 15 residues long. V lost 5 bases to trimming and J lost 4 bases; unmatched junction nucleotides: 7. The CDR3, as DNA: TGTGCCAGCAGTAGACCGGGACTAGGTTACAATGAGCAGTTCTTC. This sequence encodes CASSRPGLGYNEQFF.

This rearrangement joins TRBV6-2 or TRBV6-3 to TRBJ1-5; D is perhaps TRBD1 (6 bases). This CDR3 contains 16 residues. Per the germline V gene, CDR1 is MNHEY and CDR2 is SVGEGT. Deletions cut 0 bases from V and 1 base from J, with 10 bases between. This CDR3 is CASSYSTGSSNQPQHF. Written as DNA, the CDR3 is TGTGCCAGCAGTTACTCGACAGGCAGCAGCAATCAGCCCCAGCATTTT.

The rearrangement links TRBV5-6 to TRBJ1-2; TRBD1 is a possible D gene (5 bases). V was pared by 4 bases and J by 7 bases, with 11 bases between. CDR3 length equals 12 residues. CDR1 is SGHDT, CDR2 YYEEEE, per germline. The CDR3: CASSQGLGGYTF. The CDR3 bases are TGTGCCAGCAGCCAGGGTTTGGGTGGCTACACCTTC. Full variable domain (remainder filled in from reference TRBV5-6 and TRBJ1-2): DAGVTQSPTHLIKTRGQQVTLRCSPKSGHDTVSWYQQALGQGPQFIFQYYEEEERQRGNFPDRFSGHQFPNYSSELNVNALLLGDSALYLCASSQGLGGYTFGSGTRLTVV.

This clone appeared a single time. The rearrangement joins TRBV13 to TRBJ2-5; D is ambiguous. From germline, CDR1 is PRHDT and CDR2 FYEKMQ (reference sequence). The length of the CDR3 is 13 residues. V gave up 2 bases and J gave up 1 base, with 5 bases separating them. CDR3 sequence reads: CASSLPSQETQYF. In DNA, the CDR3 is TGTGCCAGCAGCTTACCCTCCCAAGAGACCCAGTACTTC.

This chain links TRBV6-5 with TRBJ2-4; 8 bases align to TRBD2. The ends lost 6 bases at V and 2 bases at J; junction bases unmatched: 6. Germline CDR1 MNHEY, CDR2 SVGAGI. The CDR3 spans 15 residues. This chain's CDR3 is CASSPGLASKNIQYF. DNA of the CDR3: TGTGCCAGCAGCCCCGGACTAGCTTCCAAAAACATTCAGTACTTC.

CDR3 sequence (DNA): TGCAGCGTGGTAACAGGGGAACAGCCCCAGCATTTT. Protein sequence: CSVVTGEQPQHF. The V call is TRBV29-1, the J call TRBJ1-5; the match to TRBD1 covers 7 bases. CDR3 length equals 12 residues. V trimming: 6 bases; J trimming: 7 bases; junction bases outside the gene matches: 6. CDR1 and CDR2 (germline): SQVTM, ANQGSEA.

The chain couples TRBV7-3 to TRBJ2-1; 9 nucleotides agree with TRBD2. Germline V lookup: CDR1 SGHTA, CDR2 FQGTGA. J was trimmed by 1 base and V by 2 bases; bases with no gene match: 3. CDR3 size: 16 residues. CDR3 sequence reads: CASSLASGASYNEQFF. CDR3 bases: TGTGCCAGCAGCTTAGCTAGCGGGGCTTCCTACAATGAGCAGTTCTTC.

V is TRBV4-1 and J is TRBJ1-1, with D unresolved. The CDR3 extends over 14 amino acids. CDR1 is MGHRA and CDR2 is YSYEKL in the germline V gene. The V gene lost 4 bases and the J gene lost 5 bases, with 14 bases spanning the gap. The chain's CDR3 is CASSPTGGETEAFF. CDR3 coding DNA: TGCGCCAGCAGCCCTACGGGAGGTGAGACTGAAGCTTTCTTT.

This chain links TRBV11-2 with TRBJ2-7; D perhaps matches TRBD2 (5 bases). The CDR3 sequence is 12 residues long. Germline CDR1 and CDR2: SGHAT and FQNNGV. V gave up 3 bases and J gave up 9 bases, with 12 bases separating them. The CDR3 region has the DNA TGTGCCAGCAGCTTCTCGGGATTCGGGCAGTACTTC. It is translated as CASSFSGFGQYF.

The rearrangement uses TRBV5-1 and TRBJ2-1; TRBD2 matches at 8 bases. After removal of 4 bases from V and 7 bases from J, the junction contained 10 bases not matched to a gene. This CDR3 contains 15 residues. CDR1 is SGHRS, CDR2 YFSETQ, per germline. The CDR3 bases are TGCGCCAGCAGCCCCGGGACCGGGGGGGGGAATGAGCAGTTCTTC. It encodes CASSPGTGGGNEQFF.

The chain couples TRBV25-1 to TRBJ1-1; TRBD1 aligns across 8 bases. Germline trimming cut 3 bases from V and 2 bases from J; bases unmatched to any gene: 5. In germline, CDR1 is MGHDK, CDR2 SYGVNS. The CDR3 runs 15 residues. CDR3 sequence reads: CASSDLGQGNTEAFF. CDR3 nucleotide sequence: TGTGCCAGCAGTGATTTAGGACAGGGAAACACTGAAGCTTTCTTT.

The chain links TRBV6-1 to TRBJ1-1; 8 nucleotides line up with TRBD1. V gave up 2 bases and J gave up 4 bases; unmatched junction bases: 9. CDR1 MNHNS and CDR2 SASEGT come from the germline V gene. The CDR3 has 16 amino acids. CDR3 region: CASSEFGGRGLTEAFF. The CDR3 DNA reads TGTGCCAGCAGTGAATTCGGAGGCAGGGGGCTCACTGAAGCTTTCTTT.

The V gene is TRBV15, the J gene TRBJ1-2, with D possibly TRBD1 on 6 matching bases. The CDR3 is made up of 15 amino acids. Germline loops: CDR1 LNHNV, CDR2 YYDKDF (reference sequence). V dropped 0 bases and J dropped 4 bases, with 12 bases sitting between them. CDR3 sequence: CATSRDGTGTYGYTF. CDR3 nucleotide sequence: TGTGCCACCAGCAGAGATGGAACAGGGACCTATGGCTACACCTTC.

This chain uses TRBV4-2 with TRBJ2-1, with D tentatively TRBD1 (6 bases). V was cut by 4 bases and J by 8 bases, with 15 bases left in between. Germline V gene lookup returns CDR1 LGHNA and CDR2 YNFKEQ. The CDR3 consists of 14 residues. CDR3 DNA sequence: TGTGCCAGCAGCCGATTCAGGGGAGACGATGAGCAGTTCTTC. The encoded protein is CASSRFRGDDEQFF.

This rearrangement joins TRBV11-2 to TRBJ2-5, with TRBD2 as a possible D gene (6 bases). This CDR3 comprises 16 residues. Per germline, CDR1 SGHAT and CDR2 FQNNGV. Trimming took off 7 bases at V and 3 bases at J, with 21 bases between the two ends. The CDR3 DNA follows: TGTGCCAGCATCGCCTGGGGCGGGGACGCTAAAGAGACCCAGTACTTC. Protein: CASIAWGGDAKETQYF.

This sequence joins TRBV7-9 and TRBJ2-3; the D gene is possibly TRBD1 (5 bases). The CDR3 is 13 amino acids. Deletions cut 5 bases from V and 7 bases from J, with 13 bases between. The V gene's germline CDR1 is SEHNR and CDR2 FQNEAQ (reference sequence). The CDR3 coding sequence is TGTGCCAGCAGCCAGGAATCAGGGTATACGCAGTATTTT. Amino acids: CASSQESGYTQYF.

The V gene is TRBV6-2 or TRBV6-3, the J gene TRBJ1-2; D ambiguous. Deletions cut 2 bases from V and 4 bases from J, with 8 bases between. Germline loops: CDR1 MNHEY, CDR2 SVGEGT. The CDR3 is made up of 13 amino acids. This chain's CDR3 is CASSYPNSYGYTF. CDR3 DNA sequence: TGTGCCAGCAGTTACCCCAATAGCTATGGCTACACCTTC.

This clone came up once. The J gene is TRBJ1-2, the V gene TRBV6-5; TRBD1 matches at 9 bases. This CDR3 has 14 amino acids. CDR1 is MNHEY, CDR2 SVGAGI, per germline. The J segment lost 7 bases and the V segment lost 9 bases, leaving 12 bases of the junction unmatched. In DNA form, the CDR3 reads TGTGCCAGTCTTCCGGGACAGGGCCGAGGTGGCTACACCTTC. It encodes CASLPGQGRGGYTF.

The chain combines TRBV19 with TRBJ1-2, with D maybe TRBD1 (6 bases). V lost 6 bases to trimming and J lost 4 bases, with 9 bases between them. The CDR3 totals 12 residues. Germline V gene data show CDR1 as LNHDA and CDR2 as SQIVND (reference sequence). In nucleotides, the CDR3 is TGTGCCAGTAGCCAGACAGGCTATGGCTACACCTTC. Translating gives CASSQTGYGYTF.